Listed below are T cell receptor beta chains from one sample, sequenced in a study of T-cell reconstitution after alpha-beta-depleted transplantation in children. One entry per CDR3 protein results from TCRdb running MiXCR on the PCR reads. The sample carries tens of thousands of distinct CDR3 sequences, around 56% recorded once. Source: peripheral blood, taken before TCRalphabeta/CD19-depleted stem cell transplant. All receptors derive from a boy in the first two years of life with SCID, due to receive a stem cell transplant. The conserved cysteine and the conserved F or W are not part of the CDR3 here.

cdr3_length	v_call	cdr3_aa
12	TRBV6-1	ALSLGADTGELF
12	TRBV2	ASRGTGGYNEQF
13	TRBV5-6	ASSLGDLITDTQY
14	TRBV6-1	ASRSGTSAFTDTQY
13	TRBV5-1	ASSLDGPTYNEQF
9	TRBV21-1	AVLSPDTQY
11	TRBV6-6	ASNPRGGNEQF
10	TRBV6-5	ASRAVNTEAF
9	TRBV18	ASSLRNIPY
13	TRBV15	ATSIPGTGVPHKY
13	TRBV12-3/TRBV12-4	ASSPDRSLGDTQY
12	TRBV5-1	ASSLRQGQGEQF
14	TRBV13	ASSLRSGGPTYEQY
15	TRBV28	ASSPTPLSGVARKQY
11	TRBV11-3	ASSAPDTDTQY
12	TRBV6-1	ASSGDIAKNIQY
10	TRBV2	ASKQGGEKLF
12	TRBV7-9	ASSLSTVGTGYT
13	TRBV4-1	ASSQEVSWSGELF
12	TRBV20-1	SASGPGVADTQY
12	TRBV11-1	ASSPLGQDGELF
12	TRBV20-1	SATLRRGSNEAF
13	TRBV6-2/TRBV6-3	ASSSISYSNQPQH
15	TRBV7-9	ASSLVMGRPRDYEQY
11	TRBV12-3/TRBV12-4	ASSADSQETQY
12	TRBV4-1	ASSQQGGLYGYT
10	TRBV20-1	SAREEAYEQF
12	TRBV20-1	SATGTSGLGTQY
13	TRBV7-2	ASSLVVAPQETQY
13	TRBV7-2	ASSPTGGVNEKLF
15	TRBV14	ASSSRDRPPGTGELF
12	TRBV7-2	ASSRDRLAEKLF
14	TRBV7-2	ASSLGTVPSTDTQY
15	TRBV7-2	ASSLVAGGLIEDTQY
13	TRBV27	ASSPSGLRVDTQY
11	TRBV5-1	ASRMEGIHEQY
10	TRBV7-9	ASSLALGEQF
10	TRBV18	ASSPTGETQY
13	TRBV29-1	SVADLNTGPYGYT
12	TRBV9	ASSAATGNYGYT
10	TRBV29-1	SGGRMNTEAF
10	TRBV29-1	SVDKRNTEAF
10	TRBV29-1	SVLADGRGYT
13	TRBV7-2	ASSLYSATNEKLF
12	TRBV7-2	ASSFGQGAGEQY
15	TRBV7-3	ASSLRGGGYRSDTQY
15	TRBV10-3	AISEPFGLALADTQY
14	TRBV6-2/TRBV6-3	ASNLDRDRNTGELF
10	TRBV20-1	SALPPTDTQY